These 30 T cell receptor beta chains were sequenced from one sample in a study of cytomegalovirus exposure and HLA in healthy donors. The PCR used 60 Vbeta and 13 Jbeta primers. Sequenced by immunoSEQ multiplex PCR; TCRdb stores in-frame clones only, minus some. The sample has about 130,000 clones, roughly three quarters seen once. The sequenced sample was PBMCs. These TCRs come from a woman in her fifties or sixties in good health and CMV-seronegative.

The chain joins TRBV5-1 to TRBJ1-3, with TRBD1 identical over 9 bases. There are 16 residues in the CDR3. Germline trimming cut 4 bases from V and 0 bases from J; bases unmatched to any gene: 5. Germline lookup yields CDR1 SGHRS and CDR2 YFSETQ. CDR3 bases: TGCGCCAGCAGCACCGGACAGGGGAGCTCTGGAAACACCATATATTTT. This codes for CASSTGQGSSGNTIYF.

This clone has just a few counts. This chain connects TRBV6-5 to TRBJ1-5, with 8 bases aligning to TRBD1. Germline loops: CDR1 MNHEY, CDR2 SVGAGI. The CDR3 extends over 15 amino acids. V lost 5 bases, J lost 7 bases, and 10 bases stayed unmatched. The CDR3, as DNA: TGTGCCAGCAGTCCAGGACAGGGTTTGTTGCAGCCCCAGCATTTT. Translation gives CASSPGQGLLQPQHF.

This chain links TRBV10-1 with TRBJ2-7; 7 bases line up with TRBD2. The CDR3 contains 17 residues. The V and J ends lost 3 bases and 2 bases, in that order; junction bases with no gene match: 13. Looked up from germline, CDR1 is WNHNN and CDR2 is SYGVQD (reference sequence). CDR3 loop: CASSDQRDPHVAYEQYF. The CDR3 DNA is TGCGCCAGCAGTGACCAGCGGGACCCGCACGTGGCCTACGAGCAGTACTTC.

The chain has TRBV6-4 and TRBJ1-1; TRBD1 matches 8 bases. The V gene end was trimmed by 0 bases and the J gene end by 10 bases; junction bases not matched to a gene: 1. In germline, CDR1 is MRHNA, CDR2 SNTAGT. CDR3 length: 12 amino acids. The CDR3 DNA reads TGTGCCAGCAGTGACTCGCAGGGGGCAGCTTTCTTT. It codes for CASSDSQGAAFF.

This sequence joins TRBV15 and TRBJ2-3; 13 bases are shared with TRBD2. The V segment lost 0 bases and the J segment 5 bases; nucleotides outside the gene matches: 8. From germline, CDR1 is LNHNV and CDR2 YYDKDF (reference sequence). The CDR3 consists of 18 residues. CDR3 DNA sequence: TGTGCCACCAGCAGAGATTATGGACTAGCGGGAGAGGTAGATACGCAGTATTTT. Its translation: CATSRDYGLAGEVDTQYF.

This clone occurred a few times. This chain joins TRBV5-4 and TRBJ2-1; D call uncertain. V was shortened by 2 bases and J by 8 bases, with 8 bases between the two germline ends. The CDR3 covers 12 residues. Looked up from germline, CDR1 is SGHNT and CDR2 is YYREEE (reference sequence). CDR3 nucleotide sequence: TGTGCCAGCAGCTTCGTGCGCGATGAGCAGTTCTTC. It is translated as CASSFVRDEQFF.

The chain employs TRBV7-9 and TRBJ2-2; 8 bases align to TRBD1. Per the germline V gene, CDR1 is SEHNR and CDR2 is FQNEAQ (reference sequence). V was pared by 1 base and J by 1 base, with 5 bases of the junction left unmatched. The CDR3 extends over 17 amino acids. As DNA, the CDR3 is TGTGCCAGCAGCTTAGGGGCAGGGGGCCTGAACACCGGGGAGCTGTTTTTT. Translated, it gives CASSLGAGGLNTGELFF.

Only a few counts were recorded for this clone. The chain has TRBV19 and TRBJ2-1; perhaps TRBD2 as D (6 bases). Deletions cut 7 bases from V and 9 bases from J, with 16 bases between. Germline CDR1 and CDR2: LNHDA and SQIVND (reference sequence). The CDR3 totals 13 residues. CDR3 region: CASTQGGESEQFF. CDR3 coding DNA: TGTGCCAGTACCCAAGGCGGGGAATCTGAGCAGTTCTTC.

The CDR3 here is CASSNRAGANTGELFF. Written as DNA, the CDR3 is TGTGCCAGCAGTAACAGGGCAGGGGCGAACACCGGGGAGCTGTTTTTT. This chain links TRBV27 with TRBJ2-2, with D tentatively TRBD1 (6 bases). The CDR3 spans 16 residues. Germline values: CDR1 MNHEY, CDR2 SMNVEV (reference sequence). With 5 bases removed from V and 0 bases from J, the gap between germline ends came to 13 bases.

The chain joins TRBV19 to TRBJ2-1; a weak D match, TRBD1 (5 bases). The CDR3 extends over 14 amino acids. Germline CDR1 and CDR2: LNHDA and SQIVND (reference sequence). Trimming removed 6 bases from V and 0 bases from J, with 9 bases in between. Here the CDR3 reads CASSRQSSYNEQFF. Here the CDR3 DNA reads TGTGCCAGTAGCCGACAGAGCTCCTACAATGAGCAGTTCTTC.

The V call is TRBV7-9, the J call TRBJ1-2, with 7 positions matching TRBD1. The CDR3 has 14 residues. Germline V gene data show CDR1 as SEHNR and CDR2 as FQNEAQ (reference sequence). V lost 1 base to trimming and J lost 8 bases; unmatched junction nucleotides: 7. DNA of the CDR3: TGTGCCAGCAGCTTAGACAGGGGAGGATCCGGCTACACCTTC. Its protein is CASSLDRGGSGYTF.

The chain recombines TRBV28 with TRBJ2-7; the D is unclear. Germline lookup yields CDR1 MDHEN and CDR2 SYDVKM. Trimming stripped 5 bases from V and 1 base from J, with 15 bases between. CDR3 size: 15 residues. As DNA, the CDR3 is TGTGCCAGCAGTCCCCTTCCCCTTTTTTCCTACGAGCAGTACTTC. This sequence encodes CASSPLPLFSYEQYF.

The J gene is TRBJ2-5, the V gene TRBV13, with D perhaps matching TRBD2 (7 bases). This CDR3 region has 16 residues. Trimming stripped 0 bases from V and 5 bases from J, with 16 bases between. CDR1 is PRHDT and CDR2 is FYEKMQ in the germline V gene (reference sequence). This CDR3 is CASSLGRGRVAETQYF. Here the CDR3 DNA reads TGTGCCAGCAGCTTAGGGCGGGGGCGTGTTGCGGAGACCCAGTACTTC.

The chain is built from TRBV7-7 and TRBJ2-5, with TRBD1 matching over 7 bases. Trimming at V came to 5 bases and at J to 5 bases, leaving 11 bases not matched to a gene. The CDR3 covers 15 residues. Per the germline V gene, CDR1 is SSHAT and CDR2 is FNYEAQ (reference sequence). The CDR3 sequence is CASSPGQPGWETQYF. The CDR3 DNA reads TGTGCCAGCAGCCCGGGACAGCCCGGGTGGGAGACCCAGTACTTC.

This chain links TRBV9 with TRBJ2-7; D gene uncertain. With 0 bases removed from V and 3 bases from J, the gap between germline ends came to 10 bases. The germline V gene encodes CDR1 SGDLS and CDR2 YYNGEE. The CDR3 runs to 14 residues. CDR3 sequence: CASSVATSGYEQYF. As DNA, the CDR3 is TGTGCCAGCAGCGTAGCCACATCGGGCTACGAGCAGTACTTC.

V usage is TRBV9 and J usage is TRBJ2-5; perhaps TRBD2 as D (7 bases). CDR1 and CDR2 (germline): SGDLS, YYNGEE. V lost 3 bases and J lost 1, with 16 bases in between. The CDR3 runs to 16 residues. The CDR3 reads CASSDDPGGTQETQYF. CDR3 nucleotide sequence: TGTGCCAGCAGCGACGATCCGGGGGGCACCCAAGAGACCCAGTACTTC.

The chain carries TRBV18 and TRBJ1-1; TRBD1 matches at 7 bases. The V and J ends lost 6 bases and 1 base, in that order; junction bases with no gene match: 5. The CDR3 contains 14 residues. Germline CDR1 reads KGHSH; CDR2 reads LQKENI. CDR3 nucleotide sequence: TGTGCCAGCTCGGCCCAGGGGGGGAACACTGAAGCTTTCTTT. It is translated as CASSAQGGNTEAFF. Filled out from reference TRBV18 and TRBJ1-1, the complete variable domain reads NAGVMQNPRHLVRRRGQEARLRCSPMKGHSHVYWYRQLPEEGLKFMVYLQKENIIDESGMPKERFSAEFPKEGPSILRIQQVVRGDSAAYFCASSAQGGNTEAFFGQGTRLTVV.

The chain joins TRBV9 to TRBJ1-1, with 7 bases matching TRBD1. Germline V gene data show CDR1 as SGDLS and CDR2 as YYNGEE. The CDR3 loop spans 14 amino acids. Trimming took 4 bases from V and 4 from J; bases not matched to a gene: 7. CDR3 protein: CASSPPGQLTEAFF. In DNA form, the CDR3 reads TGTGCCAGCAGCCCACCGGGACAGCTCACTGAAGCTTTCTTT.

The rearrangement joins TRBV4-1 to TRBJ2-5; D is uncertain. Judging by the DNA end, TRBJ2-7 fits better; the J call may be wrong. The CDR3 consists of 13 residues. Per the germline V gene, CDR1 is MGHRA and CDR2 is YSYEKL. CDR3 sequence (DNA): TGCGCCAGCAGCCAGCTCAACAACTACGAGCAGTACTTC. As protein: CASSQLNNYEQYF.

The V gene is TRBV5-1, the J gene TRBJ1-1; 8 nucleotides line up with TRBD1. CDR3 size: 15 residues. Germline-derived CDR1 and CDR2 are SGHRS and YFSETQ. Germline trimming cut 4 bases from V and 2 bases from J; bases unmatched to any gene: 7. Here the CDR3 reads CASSPTGDLNTEAFF. The CDR3 nucleotides are TGCGCCAGCAGCCCGACAGGGGACCTAAACACTGAAGCTTTCTTT.

The chain links TRBV25-1 to TRBJ2-6; 7 positions match TRBD2. CDR3 size: 17 residues. V shed 6 bases, J shed 0 bases, and the junction held 8 bases outside the gene matches. CDR1 and CDR2 from the germline V gene are MGHDK and SYGVNS. CDR3: CASRGGSGRSGANVLTF. The CDR3 DNA reads as TGTGCCAGCAGGGGGGGGTCAGGTCGCTCTGGGGCCAACGTCCTGACTTTC.

This chain uses TRBV6-5 with TRBJ1-2; D might be TRBD1 (6 bases). Deletions cut 2 bases from V and 7 bases from J, with 14 bases between. The CDR3 totals 14 residues. CDR1 and CDR2 from the germline V gene are MNHEY and SVGAGI. CDR3 loop: CASSYDGLRGGYTF. CDR3 coding DNA: TGTGCCAGCAGTTACGACGGCCTCAGGGGTGGCTACACCTTC.

This clone was recorded once. The V call is TRBV14, the J call TRBJ2-5; TRBD2 matches at 7 bases. Germline V gene sequence: CDR1 SGHDN, CDR2 FVKESK. J gave up 1 base and V 6 bases, and 8 bases lay outside the gene matches. The CDR3 is 15 residues long. In nucleotides, the CDR3 is TGTGCCAGCAGTCCGGGTCCGGGGGGCCAAGAGACCCAGTACTTC. Translating gives CASSPGPGGQETQYF. The entire variable domain, with the rest obtained from reference TRBV14 and TRBJ2-5, is as follows: EAGVTQFPSHSVIEKGQTVTLRCDPISGHDNLYWYRRVMGKEIKFLLHFVKESKQDESGMPNNRFLAERTGGTYSTLKVQPAELEDSGVYFCASSPGPGGQETQYFGPGTRLLVL.

The chain carries TRBV4-1 and TRBJ2-7; D is possibly TRBD2 (6 bases). From germline, CDR1 is MGHRA and CDR2 YSYEKL. The CDR3 length is 17 residues. V shed 1 base and J shed 2 bases, with 18 bases lying between them. The CDR3 sequence: CASSQGVASADPYEQYF. CDR3 bases: TGCGCCAGCAGCCAAGGGGTCGCTAGCGCAGATCCCTACGAGCAGTACTTC.

Written as DNA, the CDR3 is TGTGCCAGCAGCTTATTCCTGACAGCTAACTATGGCTACACCTTC. It translates to CASSLFLTANYGYTF. The chain combines TRBV5-4 with TRBJ1-2; D perhaps matches TRBD1 (5 bases). V was trimmed by 2 bases and J by 0 bases, leaving 11 bases between them. Germline lookup yields CDR1 SGHNT and CDR2 YYREEE (reference sequence). The CDR3 sequence is 15 residues long.

The J gene is TRBJ2-1, the V gene TRBV7-3, with D possibly TRBD2 on 6 matching bases. V was trimmed by 5 bases and J by 4 bases, leaving 15 bases between them. CDR3 size: 15 residues. From germline, CDR1 is SGHTA and CDR2 FQGTGA. For the CDR3, the DNA is TGTGCCAGCAGCGCTACGCTACTAGCTTACAATGAGCAGTTCTTC. This codes for CASSATLLAYNEQFF.

V and J are TRBV28 and TRBJ1-5, with D uncertain. The ends were cut back, 7 bases at V and 5 bases at J, with 15 bases in the middle. The CDR3 runs 14 residues. CDR1 and CDR2 from the germline V gene are MDHEN and SYDVKM. The CDR3 is CASTLPEEYQPQHF. As DNA, the CDR3 is TGTGCCAGCACCTTGCCCGAGGAGTATCAGCCCCAGCATTTT.

This clone was counted between two and nine times. The chain couples TRBV6-1 to TRBJ2-6; D ambiguous. CDR3 length: 14 amino acids. The V gene lost 6 bases and the J gene lost 2 bases, with 8 bases spanning the gap. The V gene's germline CDR1 is MNHNS and CDR2 SASEGT. DNA of the CDR3: TGTGCCAGCAGAAGAGAGGCTGGGGCCAACGTCCTGACTTTC. Encoded protein: CASRREAGANVLTF.

The chain is built from TRBV7-2 and TRBJ2-7, with TRBD2 matching 12 bases. The germline V gene encodes CDR1 SGHTA and CDR2 FQGNSA. Trimming took 3 bases from V and 7 from J; bases not matched to a gene: 13. The CDR3 contains 17 residues. DNA of the CDR3: TGTGCCAGCAGCTTGTTTGGGCTAGCGGGAGGGTTGAGGGAGCAGTACTTC. Protein product: CASSLFGLAGGLREQYF. Full variable domain (missing parts from reference TRBV7-2 and TRBJ2-7): GAGVSQSPSNKVTEKGKDVELRCDPISGHTALYWYRQSLGQGLEFLIYFQGNSAPDKSGLPSDRFSAERTGGSVSTLTIQRTQQEDSAVYLCASSLFGLAGGLREQYFGPGTRLTVT.

This chain links TRBV9 with TRBJ2-7, with D possibly being TRBD2 (6 bases). This CDR3 is 16 amino acids long. Trimming took off 2 bases at V and 6 bases at J, with 21 bases between the two ends. CDR1 is SGDLS and CDR2 is YYNGEE in the germline V gene. This chain's CDR3 is CASSVSSAAQQTEQYF. DNA for the CDR3: TGTGCCAGCAGCGTCTCTAGCGCTGCACAACAGACCGAGCAGTACTTC. The full variable domain, with the rest looked up from reference TRBV9 and TRBJ2-7, is DSGVTQTPKHLITATGQRVTLRCSPRSGDLSVYWYQQSLDQGLQFLIQYYNGEERAKGNILERFSAQQFPDLHSELNLSSLELGDSALYFCASSVSSAAQQTEQYFGPGTRLTVT.